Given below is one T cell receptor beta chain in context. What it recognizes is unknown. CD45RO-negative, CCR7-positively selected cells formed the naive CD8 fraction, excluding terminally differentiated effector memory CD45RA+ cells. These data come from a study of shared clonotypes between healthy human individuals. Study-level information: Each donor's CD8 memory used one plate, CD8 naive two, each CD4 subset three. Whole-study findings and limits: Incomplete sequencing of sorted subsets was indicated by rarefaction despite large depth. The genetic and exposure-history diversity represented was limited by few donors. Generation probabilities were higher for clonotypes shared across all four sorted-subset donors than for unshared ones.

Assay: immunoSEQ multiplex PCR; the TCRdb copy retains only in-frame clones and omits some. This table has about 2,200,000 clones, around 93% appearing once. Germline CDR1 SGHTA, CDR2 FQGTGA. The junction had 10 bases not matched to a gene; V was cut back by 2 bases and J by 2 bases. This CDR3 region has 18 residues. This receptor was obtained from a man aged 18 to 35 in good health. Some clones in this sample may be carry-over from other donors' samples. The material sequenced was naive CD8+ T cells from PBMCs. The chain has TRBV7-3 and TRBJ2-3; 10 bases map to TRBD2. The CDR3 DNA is TGTGCCAGCAGCTTAGGTATAGGACTAGCGGCTTTCACAGATACGCAGTATTTT. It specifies CASSLGIGLAAFTDTQYF.